Listed below are T cell receptor beta chains from one sample, sequenced in a study of cytomegalovirus exposure and HLA in healthy donors. Assay: immunoSEQ multiplex PCR; the TCRdb copy retains only in-frame clones and omits some. The table shows 110,000 to 150,000 clones, with roughly 79% occurring only once. The source material was PBMCs. The receptors stem from a woman aged 25 to 39 in good health and CMV-seronegative. Each CDR3 is given with its conserved first and last residue. Clone size is given for some rows only: seen once, a few or many times, or a class if the clone is expanded.

TRBV5-1 once CASSLARLEAETQYF
TRBV7-9 NA CASSLGGGTMNTEAFF
TRBV6-1 NA CASSEAGGTQYF
TRBV11-2 few CASSLVGGAADTQYF
TRBV27 NA CARRTRQNTEAFF
TRBV9 once CASGLSSPGGLVSYGYTF
TRBV19 once CASSIGGSHTGYGEAFF
TRBV7-6 NA CASSYASGGAYEQFF
TRBV5-4 once CASSLAGGSTSETQYF
TRBV6-6 NA CASSPGTGRTEAFF
TRBV6-5 NA CASTDPGQGSYEQYF
TRBV5-6 few CASSLPGQGTNEQFF
TRBV5-1 NA CASSPPGTGNNEQFF
TRBV10-3 once CAISEPRSPNSPLHF
TRBV7-3 NA CASSGGAGTQYF
TRBV9 NA CASSAGQGDYGYTF
TRBV10-1 NA CASSPGQGTSRVGEQFF
TRBV5-1 NA CASSTIDTLYGYTF
TRBV30 NA CAWVRTGAGNTQYF
TRBV29-1 NA CSVYRGHGYTF
TRBV5-1 NA CASSGTHRAGGLGEQYF